The sequence of this T cell receptor beta chain was determined in a study of beta chain features in type 1 diabetes. Findings and limits, study-wide: Cells that show high TCR expression could be over-represented by cDNA sequencing. Patients' naive, central memory and Treg TCRB repertoires seemed closer to one another than those of healthy donors.

It was via CD45RO/CCR7/CD25/CD127/CD95/CD27 that CD4+ naive, central memory, regulatory and stem cell-like memory cells were sorted. Sequencing targeted expressed TCRB transcripts, as all isolated RNA had been reverse transcribed. Sequencing was performed with immunoSEQ multiplex PCR; in TCRdb, only in-frame clones are kept and a portion is missing. Of 300,000 to 350,000 clones detected, roughly 8% appear once; the ten largest clones hold approximately 0.47%. Remarks on this clone: Its antigen is not known.

This clonotype was obtained from a young woman in good health. The sample consisted of central memory CD4+ T cells from blood.

The DNA for the CDR3 is TGCAGCGTTGAAACAGGGGACAATCAGCCCCAGCATTTT. Translated: CSVETGDNQPQHF. The chain recombines TRBV29-1 with TRBJ1-5; TRBD1 aligns across 7 bases. The CDR3 sequence is 13 residues long. With V trimmed by 2 bases and J by 3 bases, 1 base remained unmatched. Germline CDR1 is SQVTM and CDR2 is ANQGSEA.